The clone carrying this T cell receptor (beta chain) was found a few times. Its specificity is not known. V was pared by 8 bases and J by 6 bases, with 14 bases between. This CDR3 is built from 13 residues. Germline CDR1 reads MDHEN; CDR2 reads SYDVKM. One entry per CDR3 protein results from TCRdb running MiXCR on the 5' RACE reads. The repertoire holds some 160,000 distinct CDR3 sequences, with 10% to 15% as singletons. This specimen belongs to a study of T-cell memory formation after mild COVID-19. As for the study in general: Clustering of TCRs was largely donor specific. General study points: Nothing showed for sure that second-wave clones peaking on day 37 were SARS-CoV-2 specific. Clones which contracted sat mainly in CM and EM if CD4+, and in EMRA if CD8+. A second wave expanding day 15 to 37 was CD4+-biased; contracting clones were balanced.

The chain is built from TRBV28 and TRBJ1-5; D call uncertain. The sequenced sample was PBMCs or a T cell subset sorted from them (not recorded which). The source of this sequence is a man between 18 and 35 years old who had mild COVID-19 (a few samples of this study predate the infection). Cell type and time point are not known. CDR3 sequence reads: CASGLTQVQPQHF. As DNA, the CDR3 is TGTGCCAGCGGACTTACTCAGGTTCAGCCCCAGCATTTT.